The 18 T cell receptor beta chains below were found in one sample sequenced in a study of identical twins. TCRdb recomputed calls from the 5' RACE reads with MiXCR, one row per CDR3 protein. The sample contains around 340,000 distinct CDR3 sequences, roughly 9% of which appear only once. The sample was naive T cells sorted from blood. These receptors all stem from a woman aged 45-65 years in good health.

The CDR3 DNA reads TGTGCCAGCAGTTTAGGCCTAAGGGCATCGGATACGCAGTATTTT. It codes for CASSLGLRASDTQYF. The gene calls are TRBV12-3 or TRBV12-4 and TRBJ2-3; D gene ambiguous. The CDR3 has 15 residues. Trimming shortened V by 1 base and J by 6 bases, and 14 bases separated the two germline ends.

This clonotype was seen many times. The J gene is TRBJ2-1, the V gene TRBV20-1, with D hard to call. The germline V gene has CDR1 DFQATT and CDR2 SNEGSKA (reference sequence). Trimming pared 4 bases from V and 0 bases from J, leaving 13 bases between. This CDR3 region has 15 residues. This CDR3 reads CSAMDGQASYNEQFF. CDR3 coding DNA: TGCAGTGCTATGGATGGGCAGGCCTCCTACAATGAGCAGTTCTTC.

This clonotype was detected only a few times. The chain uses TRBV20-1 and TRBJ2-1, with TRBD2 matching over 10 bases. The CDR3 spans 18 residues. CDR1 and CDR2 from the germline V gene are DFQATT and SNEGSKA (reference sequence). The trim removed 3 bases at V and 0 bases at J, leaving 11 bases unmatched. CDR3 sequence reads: CSASKTPSGSFSYNEQFF. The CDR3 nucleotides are TGCAGTGCTAGTAAAACCCCTAGCGGGAGCTTCTCCTACAATGAGCAGTTCTTC.

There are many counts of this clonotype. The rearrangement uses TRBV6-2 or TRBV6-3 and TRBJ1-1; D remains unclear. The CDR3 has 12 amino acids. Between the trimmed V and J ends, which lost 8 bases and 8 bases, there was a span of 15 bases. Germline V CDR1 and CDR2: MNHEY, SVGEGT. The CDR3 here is CASRTTVREAFF. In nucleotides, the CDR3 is TGTGCCAGCCGAACCACAGTGCGGGAAGCTTTCTTT.

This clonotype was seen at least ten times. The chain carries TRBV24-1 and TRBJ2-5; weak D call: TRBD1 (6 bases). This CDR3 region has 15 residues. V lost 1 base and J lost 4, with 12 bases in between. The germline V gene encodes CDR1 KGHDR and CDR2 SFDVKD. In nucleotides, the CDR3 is TGTGCCACCAGTGATTTCGGCAGGGGTTTAGAGACCCAGTACTTC. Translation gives CATSDFGRGLETQYF.

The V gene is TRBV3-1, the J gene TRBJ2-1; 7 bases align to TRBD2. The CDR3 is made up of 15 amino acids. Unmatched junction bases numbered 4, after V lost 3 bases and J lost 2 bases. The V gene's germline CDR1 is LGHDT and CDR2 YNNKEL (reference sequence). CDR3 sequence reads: CASSQAGEPYNEQFF. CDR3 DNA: TGTGCCAGCAGCCAGGCGGGAGAACCCTACAATGAGCAGTTCTTC.

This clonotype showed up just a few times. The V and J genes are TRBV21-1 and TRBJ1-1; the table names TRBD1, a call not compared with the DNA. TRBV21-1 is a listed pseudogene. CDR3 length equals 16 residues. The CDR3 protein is CASSKPGTALFLQAFF. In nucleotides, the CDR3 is TGTGCCAGCAGCAAACCCGGGACAGCCTTATTCCTCCAAGCTTTCTTT.

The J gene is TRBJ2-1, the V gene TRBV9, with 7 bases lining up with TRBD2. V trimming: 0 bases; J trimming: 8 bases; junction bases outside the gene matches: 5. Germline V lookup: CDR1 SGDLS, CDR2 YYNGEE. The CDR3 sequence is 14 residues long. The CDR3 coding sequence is TGTGCCAGCAGCGTAGGCGGGAGTAGGTATGAGCAGTTCTTC. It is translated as CASSVGGSRYEQFF.

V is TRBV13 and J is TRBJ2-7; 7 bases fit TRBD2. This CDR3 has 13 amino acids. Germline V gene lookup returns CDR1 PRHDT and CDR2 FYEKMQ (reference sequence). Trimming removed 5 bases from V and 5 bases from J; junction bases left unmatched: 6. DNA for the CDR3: TGTGCCAGCAGCCCTCAGAGCGGGAACGAGCAGTACTTC. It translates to CASSPQSGNEQYF. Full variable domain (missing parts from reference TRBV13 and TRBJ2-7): AAGVIQSPRHLIKEKRETATLKCYPIPRHDTVYWYQQGPGQDPQFLISFYEKMQSDKGSIPDRFSAQQFSDYHSELNMSSLELGDSALYFCASSPQSGNEQYFGPGTRLTVT.

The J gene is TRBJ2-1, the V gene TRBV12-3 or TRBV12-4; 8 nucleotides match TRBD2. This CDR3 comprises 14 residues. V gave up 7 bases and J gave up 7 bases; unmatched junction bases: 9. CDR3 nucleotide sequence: TGTGCCAGCACCCACGGACTAGCTGAAAATGAGCAGTTCTTC. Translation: CASTHGLAENEQFF.

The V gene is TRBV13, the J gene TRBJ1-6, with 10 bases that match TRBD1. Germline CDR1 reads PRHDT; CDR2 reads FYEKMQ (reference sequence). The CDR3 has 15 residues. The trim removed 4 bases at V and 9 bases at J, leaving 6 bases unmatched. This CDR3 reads CASSSRQGAFSPLHF. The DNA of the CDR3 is TGTGCCAGCAGCTCCCGACAGGGGGCTTTTTCACCCCTCCACTTT. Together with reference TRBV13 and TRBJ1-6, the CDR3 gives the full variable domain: AAGVIQSPRHLIKEKRETATLKCYPIPRHDTVYWYQQGPGQDPQFLISFYEKMQSDKGSIPDRFSAQQFSDYHSELNMSSLELGDSALYFCASSSRQGAFSPLHFGNGTRLTVT.

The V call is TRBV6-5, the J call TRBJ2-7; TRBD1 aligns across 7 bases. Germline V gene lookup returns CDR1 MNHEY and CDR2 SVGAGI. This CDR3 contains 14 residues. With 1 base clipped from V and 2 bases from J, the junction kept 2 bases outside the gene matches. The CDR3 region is CASSYWDRPYEQYF. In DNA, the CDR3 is TGTGCCAGCAGTTACTGGGACAGACCCTACGAGCAGTACTTC.

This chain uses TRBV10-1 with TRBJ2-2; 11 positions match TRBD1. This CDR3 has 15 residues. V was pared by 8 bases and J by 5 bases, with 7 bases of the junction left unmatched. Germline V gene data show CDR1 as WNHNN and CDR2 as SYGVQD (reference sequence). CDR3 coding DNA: TGCGCCAGCGGGACCGGGACAGGGGGAACCGGGGAGCTGTTTTTT. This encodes CASGTGTGGTGELFF.

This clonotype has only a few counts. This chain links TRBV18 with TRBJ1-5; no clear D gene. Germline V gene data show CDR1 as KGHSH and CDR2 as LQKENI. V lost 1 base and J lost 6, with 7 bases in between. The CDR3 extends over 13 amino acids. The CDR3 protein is CASSPLEGQPQHF. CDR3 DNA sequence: TGTGCCAGCTCACCACTGGAAGGTCAGCCCCAGCATTTT.

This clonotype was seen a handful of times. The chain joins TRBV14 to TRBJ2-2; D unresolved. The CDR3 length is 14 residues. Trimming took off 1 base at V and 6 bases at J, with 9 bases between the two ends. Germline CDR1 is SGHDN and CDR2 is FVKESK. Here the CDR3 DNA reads TGTGCCAGCAGCCAAGTCTTGGGTTCCGGGGAGCTGTTTTTT. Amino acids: CASSQVLGSGELFF. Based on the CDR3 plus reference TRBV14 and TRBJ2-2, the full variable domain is EAGVTQFPSHSVIEKGQTVTLRCDPISGHDNLYWYRRVMGKEIKFLLHFVKESKQDESGMPNNRFLAERTGGTYSTLKVQPAELEDSGVYFCASSQVLGSGELFFGEGSRLTVL.

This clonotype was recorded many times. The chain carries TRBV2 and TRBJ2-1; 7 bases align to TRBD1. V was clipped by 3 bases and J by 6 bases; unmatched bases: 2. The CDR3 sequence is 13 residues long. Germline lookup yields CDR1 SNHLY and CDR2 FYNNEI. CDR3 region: CASSDRGSNEQFF. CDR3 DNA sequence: TGTGCCAGCAGTGACAGGGGGAGCAATGAGCAGTTCTTC.

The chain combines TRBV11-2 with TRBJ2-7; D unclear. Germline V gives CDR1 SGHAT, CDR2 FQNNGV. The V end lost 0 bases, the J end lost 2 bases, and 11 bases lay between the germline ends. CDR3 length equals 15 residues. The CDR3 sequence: CASSLDSPPTYEQYF. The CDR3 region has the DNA TGTGCCAGCAGCTTAGATTCTCCCCCGACCTACGAGCAGTACTTC.

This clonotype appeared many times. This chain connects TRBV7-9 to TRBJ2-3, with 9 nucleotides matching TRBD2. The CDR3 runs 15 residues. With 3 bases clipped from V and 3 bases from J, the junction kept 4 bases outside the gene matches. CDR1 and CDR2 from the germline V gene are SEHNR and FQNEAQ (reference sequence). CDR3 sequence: CASSFPRGGTDTQYF. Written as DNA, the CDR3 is TGTGCCAGCAGCTTTCCGCGGGGGGGGACAGATACGCAGTATTTT. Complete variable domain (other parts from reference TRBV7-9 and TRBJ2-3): DTGVSQNPRHKITKRGQNVTFRCDPISEHNRLYWYRQTLGQGPEFLTYFQNEAQLEKSRLLSDRFSAERPKGSFSTLEIQRTEQGDSAMYLCASSFPRGGTDTQYFGPGTRLTVL.